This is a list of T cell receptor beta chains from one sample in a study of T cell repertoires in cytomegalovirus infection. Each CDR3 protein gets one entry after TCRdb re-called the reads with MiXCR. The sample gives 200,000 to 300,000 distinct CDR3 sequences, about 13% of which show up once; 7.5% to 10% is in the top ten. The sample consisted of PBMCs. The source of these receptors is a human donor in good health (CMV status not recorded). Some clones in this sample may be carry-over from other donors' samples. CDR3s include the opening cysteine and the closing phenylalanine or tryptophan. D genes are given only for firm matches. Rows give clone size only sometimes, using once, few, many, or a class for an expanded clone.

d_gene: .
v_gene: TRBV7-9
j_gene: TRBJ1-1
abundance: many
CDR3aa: CASSYGQGLNTEAFF
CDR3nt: TGTGCCAGCAGCTACGGCCAGGGTTTGAACACTGAAGCTTTCTTT

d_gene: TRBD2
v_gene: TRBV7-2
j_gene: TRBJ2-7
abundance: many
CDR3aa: CASSRTSDGEQYF
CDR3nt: TGTGCCAGCAGCCGGACTAGCGACGGCGAGCAGTACTTC

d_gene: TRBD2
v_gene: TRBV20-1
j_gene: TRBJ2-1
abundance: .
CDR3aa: CSARTSGSYEQFF
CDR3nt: TGCAGTGCACGGACTAGCGGGAGTTATGAGCAGTTCTTC

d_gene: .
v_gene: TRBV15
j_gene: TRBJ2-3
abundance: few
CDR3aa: CATSRDTSTSTDTQYF
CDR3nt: TGTGCCACCAGCAGGGACACTTCCACTAGCACAGATACGCAGTATTTT

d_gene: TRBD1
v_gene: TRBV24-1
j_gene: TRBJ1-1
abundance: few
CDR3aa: CAAAGQNDDRERGTEAFF
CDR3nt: TGTGCCGCCGCCGGTCAGAACGACGACAGGGAAAGGGGCACTGAAGCTTTCTTT

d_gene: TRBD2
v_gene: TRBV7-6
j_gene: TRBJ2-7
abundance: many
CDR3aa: CASSRTSGLSYEQYF
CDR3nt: TGTGCCAGCAGCCGCACTAGCGGGCTCTCCTACGAGCAGTACTTC

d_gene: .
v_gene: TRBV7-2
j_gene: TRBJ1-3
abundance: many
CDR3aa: CASSLGGRGTIYF
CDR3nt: TGTGCCAGCAGCTTAGGAGGAAGAGGCACCATATATTTT

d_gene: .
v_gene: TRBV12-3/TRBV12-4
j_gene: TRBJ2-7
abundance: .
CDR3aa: CASREDLGWDSYEQYF
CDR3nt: TGTGCCAGCAGGGAAGACCTAGGGTGGGATTCCTACGAGCAGTACTTC

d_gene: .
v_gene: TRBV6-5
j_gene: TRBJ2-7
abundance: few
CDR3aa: CASRATGNLYEQYF
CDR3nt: TGTGCCAGCAGGGCCACAGGTAATCTCTACGAGCAGTACTTC

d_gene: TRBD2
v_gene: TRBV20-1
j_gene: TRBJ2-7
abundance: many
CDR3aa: CSAMTSGNSYEQYF
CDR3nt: TGCAGTGCCATGACTAGCGGGAATTCCTACGAGCAGTACTTC

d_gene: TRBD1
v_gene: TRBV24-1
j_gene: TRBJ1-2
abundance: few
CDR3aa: CATSDPAGTGGSTYGYTF
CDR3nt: TGTGCCACCAGTGATCCGGCCGGGACAGGGGGATCAACTTATGGCTACACCTTC

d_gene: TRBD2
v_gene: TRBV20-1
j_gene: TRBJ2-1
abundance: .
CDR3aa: CSASLASGANEQFF
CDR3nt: TGCAGTGCTAGTCTCGCTAGCGGGGCCAATGAGCAGTTCTTC

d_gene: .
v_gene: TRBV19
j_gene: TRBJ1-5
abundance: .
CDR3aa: CASSWNGNQPQHF
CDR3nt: TGTGCCAGTAGCTGGAACGGCAATCAGCCCCAGCATTTT

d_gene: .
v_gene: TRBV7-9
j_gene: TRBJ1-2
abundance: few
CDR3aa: CASSPGPGRAPYGYTF
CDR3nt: TGTGCCAGCAGCCCAGGGCCAGGGAGAGCACCCTATGGCTACACCTTC

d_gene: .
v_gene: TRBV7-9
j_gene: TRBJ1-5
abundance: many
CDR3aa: CASSRGTENQPQHF
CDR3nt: TGTGCCAGCAGCCGAGGGACGGAAAATCAGCCCCAGCATTTT

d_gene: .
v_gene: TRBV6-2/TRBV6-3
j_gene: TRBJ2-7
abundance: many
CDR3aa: CASSYGTSLDEQYF
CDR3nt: TGTGCCAGCAGTTACGGGACCAGTCTCGACGAGCAGTACTTC

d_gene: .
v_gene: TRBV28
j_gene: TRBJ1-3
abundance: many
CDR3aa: CASSFRIIGNTIYF
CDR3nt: TGTGCCAGCAGTTTTAGAATAATTGGAAACACCATATATTTT

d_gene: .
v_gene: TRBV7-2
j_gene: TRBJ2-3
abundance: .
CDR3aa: CASSRRVTDTQNF
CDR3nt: TGTGCCAGCAGCCGGAGGGTCACAGATACGCAGAATTTT

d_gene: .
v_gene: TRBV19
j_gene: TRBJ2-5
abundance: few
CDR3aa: CASSPNPGFFQETQYF
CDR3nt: TGTGCCAGTAGTCCAAACCCGGGGTTCTTCCAAGAGACCCAGTACTTC

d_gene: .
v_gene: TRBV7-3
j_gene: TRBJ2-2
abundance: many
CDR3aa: CASSLNLAGVTGELFF
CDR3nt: TGTGCCAGCAGCTTAAACTTGGCAGGGGTCACCGGGGAGCTGTTTTTT

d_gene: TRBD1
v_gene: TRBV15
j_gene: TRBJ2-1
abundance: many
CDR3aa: CATSKGQSNEQFF
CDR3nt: TGTGCCACCAGCAAGGGACAGTCCAATGAGCAGTTCTTC

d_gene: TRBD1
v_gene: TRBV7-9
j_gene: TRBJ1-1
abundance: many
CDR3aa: CASSFGRGHGDTEAFF
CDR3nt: TGTGCCAGCAGTTTCGGGAGGGGGCATGGGGACACTGAAGCTTTCTTT

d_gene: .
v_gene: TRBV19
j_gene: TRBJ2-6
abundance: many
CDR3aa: CASSTGPGANVLTF
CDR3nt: TGTGCCAGTAGTACAGGGCCTGGGGCCAACGTCCTGACTTTC

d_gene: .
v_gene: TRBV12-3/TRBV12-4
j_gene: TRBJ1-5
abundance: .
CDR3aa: CASSLIGSWPQHF
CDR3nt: TGTGCCAGCAGTTTAATCGGGAGCTGGCCCCAGCATTTT

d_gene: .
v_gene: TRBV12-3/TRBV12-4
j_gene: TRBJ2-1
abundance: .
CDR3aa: CASSPRTDYNEQFF
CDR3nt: TGTGCCAGCAGCCCCCGGACGGATTACAATGAGCAGTTCTTC

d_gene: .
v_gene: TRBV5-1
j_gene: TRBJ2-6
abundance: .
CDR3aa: CASSLGSSGANVLTF
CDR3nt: TGCGCCAGCAGCTTGGGGAGCTCTGGGGCCAACGTCCTGACTTTC

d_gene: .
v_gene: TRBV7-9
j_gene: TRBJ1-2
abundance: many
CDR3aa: CASSLDGYLGYTF
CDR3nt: TGTGCCAGCAGCTTGGACGGATATCTTGGCTACACCTTC

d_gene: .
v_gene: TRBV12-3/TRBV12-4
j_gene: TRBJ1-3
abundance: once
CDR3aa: CASSAGPSSGNTIYF
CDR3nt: TGTGCCAGCTCGGCAGGGCCTTCCTCTGGAAACACCATATATTTT

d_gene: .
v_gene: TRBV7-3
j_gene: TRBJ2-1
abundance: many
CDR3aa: CASSASGGSYNEQFF
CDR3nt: TGTGCCAGCAGCGCCTCAGGGGGGTCCTACAATGAGCAGTTCTTC

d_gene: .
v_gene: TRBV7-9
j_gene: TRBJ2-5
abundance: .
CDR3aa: CASSLDWLVRIF
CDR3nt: TGTGCCAGCAGCTTAGATTGGTTGGTGCGAATCTTC

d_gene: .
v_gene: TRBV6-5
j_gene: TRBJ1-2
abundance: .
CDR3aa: CASSYSTANYGYTF
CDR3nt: TGTGCCAGCAGTTACTCGACAGCCAACTATGGCTACACCTTC

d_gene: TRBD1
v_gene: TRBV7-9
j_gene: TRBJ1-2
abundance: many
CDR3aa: CASSPGTGAEYGYTF
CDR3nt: TGTGCCAGCAGCCCCGGGACAGGGGCCGAATATGGCTACACCTTC

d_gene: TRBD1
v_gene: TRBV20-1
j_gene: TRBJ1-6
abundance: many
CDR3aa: CSASLPGQQDSPLHF
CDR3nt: TGCAGTGCTAGTCTCCCGGGACAGCAGGATTCACCCCTCCACTTT

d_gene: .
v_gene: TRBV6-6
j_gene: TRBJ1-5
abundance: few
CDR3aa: CASSPRADQPQHF
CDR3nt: TGTGCCAGCAGTCCGCGAGCTGACCAGCCCCAGCATTTT

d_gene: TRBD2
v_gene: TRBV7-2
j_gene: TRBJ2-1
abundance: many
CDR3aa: CASSLNSGSAYNEQFF
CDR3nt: TGTGCCAGCAGCTTAAATAGCGGGAGTGCCTACAATGAGCAGTTCTTC

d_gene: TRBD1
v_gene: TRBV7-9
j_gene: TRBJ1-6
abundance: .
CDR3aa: CASSSSGTGQGSPLHF
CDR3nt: TGTGCCAGCAGCTCATCGGGGACAGGGCAGGGTTCACCCCTCCACTTT

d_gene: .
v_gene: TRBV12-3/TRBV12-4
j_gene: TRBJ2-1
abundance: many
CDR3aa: CASSHRAGEQFF
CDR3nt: TGTGCCAGCTCCCATCGAGCTGGGGAGCAGTTCTTC

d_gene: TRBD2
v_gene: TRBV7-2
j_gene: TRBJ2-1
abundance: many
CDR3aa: CASSHPSGRHSYNEQFF
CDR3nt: TGTGCCAGCAGCCATCCTAGCGGGAGGCACTCCTACAATGAGCAGTTCTTC

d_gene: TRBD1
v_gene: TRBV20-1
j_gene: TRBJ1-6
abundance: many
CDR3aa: CSARAHFWTGQESPLHF
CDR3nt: TGCAGTGCTAGAGCCCACTTTTGGACAGGGCAGGAATCACCCCTCCACTTT

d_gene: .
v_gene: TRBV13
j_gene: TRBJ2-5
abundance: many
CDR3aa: CASRNSFRETQYF
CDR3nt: TGTGCCAGCAGAAATTCCTTCAGGGAGACCCAGTACTTC

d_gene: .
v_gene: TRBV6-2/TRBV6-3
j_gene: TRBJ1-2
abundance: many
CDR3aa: CASSKEPGYYGYTF
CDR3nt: TGTGCCAGCAGCAAAGAGCCGGGATACTATGGCTACACCTTC

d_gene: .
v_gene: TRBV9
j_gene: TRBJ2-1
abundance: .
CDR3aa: CASSPEAGHSYNEQFF
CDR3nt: TGTGCCAGCAGCCCAGAAGCGGGACACTCCTACAATGAGCAGTTCTTC

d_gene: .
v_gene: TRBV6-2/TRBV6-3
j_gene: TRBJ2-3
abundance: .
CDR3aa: CASSYRSFTDTQYF
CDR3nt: TGTGCCAGCAGTTACCGGTCCTTCACAGATACGCAGTATTTT

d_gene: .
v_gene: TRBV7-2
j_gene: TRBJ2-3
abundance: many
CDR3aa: CASSQMSTDTQYF
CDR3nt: TGTGCCAGCAGCCAAATGTCCACAGATACGCAGTATTTT

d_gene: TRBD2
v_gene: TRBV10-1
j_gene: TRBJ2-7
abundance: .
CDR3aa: CASGVDPGLAGDLTYEQYF
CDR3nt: TGCGCCAGCGGAGTTGACCCGGGACTAGCGGGAGACCTAACCTACGAGCAGTACTTC

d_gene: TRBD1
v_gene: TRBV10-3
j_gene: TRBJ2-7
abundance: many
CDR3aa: CASGTGSSYEQYF
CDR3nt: TGTGCCAGCGGGACAGGGTCCTCCTACGAGCAGTACTTC

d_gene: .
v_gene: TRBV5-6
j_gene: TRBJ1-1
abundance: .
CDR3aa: CASNPSENLGTEAFF
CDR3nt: TGTGCCAGCAACCCGTCGGAGAACCTCGGGACTGAAGCTTTCTTT

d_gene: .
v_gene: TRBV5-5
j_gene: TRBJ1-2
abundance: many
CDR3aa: CASSTSGRASGYTF
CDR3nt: TGTGCCAGCAGCACCTCGGGTAGGGCAAGCGGCTACACCTTC

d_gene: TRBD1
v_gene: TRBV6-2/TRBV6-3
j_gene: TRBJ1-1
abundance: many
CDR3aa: CASIIQGDTEAFF
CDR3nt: TGTGCCAGCATAATACAGGGGGATACTGAAGCTTTCTTT